The clone carrying this TCR beta chain was seen ten or more times. Its antigen is still unknown. Healthy Caucasians supplied all donations. The entry originates in a study of identical twins. MiXCR, applied by TCRdb to the 5' RACE reads, yields one record per CDR3 protein. The sample contains around 670,000 distinct CDR3 sequences, approximately 6% of which appear only once. Findings and limits, study-wide: Surplus twin overlap in beta out-of-frame sequences was less pronounced.

V lost 3 bases and J lost 6, with 8 bases in between. The CDR3 contains 12 residues. Germline CDR1 is SQVTM and CDR2 is ANQGSEA. The material sequenced was naive T cells sorted from blood. The chain carries TRBV29-1 and TRBJ2-2; no definite D call. This TCR was sampled from a young man in good health. The CDR3 spells CSVDGQAGELFF. As DNA, the CDR3 is TGCAGCGTTGATGGCCAGGCCGGGGAGCTGTTTTTT.